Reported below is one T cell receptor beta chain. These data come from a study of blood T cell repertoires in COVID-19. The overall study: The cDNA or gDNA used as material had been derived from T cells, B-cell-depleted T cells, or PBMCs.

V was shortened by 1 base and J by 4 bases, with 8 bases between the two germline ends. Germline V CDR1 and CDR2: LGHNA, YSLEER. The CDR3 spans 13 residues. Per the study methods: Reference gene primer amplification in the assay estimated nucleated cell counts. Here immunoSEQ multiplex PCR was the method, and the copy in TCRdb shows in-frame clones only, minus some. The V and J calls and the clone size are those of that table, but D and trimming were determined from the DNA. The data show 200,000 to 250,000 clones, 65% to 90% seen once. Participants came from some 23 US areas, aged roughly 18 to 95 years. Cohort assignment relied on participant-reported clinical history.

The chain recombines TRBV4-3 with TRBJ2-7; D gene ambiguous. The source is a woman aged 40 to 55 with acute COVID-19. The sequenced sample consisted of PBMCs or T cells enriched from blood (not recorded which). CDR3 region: CASSQAYGYEQYF. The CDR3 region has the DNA TGCGCCAGCAGCCAAGCCTACGGGTACGAGCAGTACTTC.